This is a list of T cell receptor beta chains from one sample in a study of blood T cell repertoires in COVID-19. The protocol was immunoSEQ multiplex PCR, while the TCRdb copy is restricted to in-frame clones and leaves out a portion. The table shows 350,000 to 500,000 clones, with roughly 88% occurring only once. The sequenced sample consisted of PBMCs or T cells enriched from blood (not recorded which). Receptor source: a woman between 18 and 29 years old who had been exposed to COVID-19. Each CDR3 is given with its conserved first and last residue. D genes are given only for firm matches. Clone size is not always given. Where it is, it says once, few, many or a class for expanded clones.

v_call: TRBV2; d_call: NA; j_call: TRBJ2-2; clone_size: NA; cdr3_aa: CASTSSRTNGELFF; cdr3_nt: TGTGCCAGCACTTCGTCCAGGACTAACGGGGAGCTGTTTTTT
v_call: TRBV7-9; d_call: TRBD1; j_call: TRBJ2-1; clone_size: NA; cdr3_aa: CASSSTGSGQGAGNEQFF; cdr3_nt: TGTGCCAGCAGCTCTACGGGGTCGGGACAGGGGGCTGGTAATGAGCAGTTCTTC
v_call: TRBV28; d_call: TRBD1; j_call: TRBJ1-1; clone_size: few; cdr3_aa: CASSPPGQGFLSEAFF; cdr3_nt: TGTGCCAGCAGTCCACCGGGACAGGGTTTTCTTAGTGAAGCTTTCTTT
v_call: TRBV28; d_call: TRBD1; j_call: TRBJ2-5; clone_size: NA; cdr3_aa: CASSQLFSGDRGWETQYF; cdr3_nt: TGTGCCAGCAGCCAATTATTTTCGGGGGACAGGGGCTGGGAGACCCAGTACTTC
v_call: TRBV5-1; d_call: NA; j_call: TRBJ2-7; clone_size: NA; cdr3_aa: CASSTGITYEQYF; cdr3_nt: TGCGCCAGCAGCACGGGAATTACCTACGAGCAGTACTTC
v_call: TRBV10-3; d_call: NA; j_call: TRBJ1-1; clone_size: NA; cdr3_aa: CAISVFLNTEAFF; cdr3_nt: TGTGCCATCAGTGTATTTCTGAACACTGAAGCTTTCTTT
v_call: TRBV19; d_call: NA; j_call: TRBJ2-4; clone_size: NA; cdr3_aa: CASSKEGVRNIQYF; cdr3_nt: TGTGCCAGTAGTAAGGAGGGAGTAAGAAACATTCAGTACTTC
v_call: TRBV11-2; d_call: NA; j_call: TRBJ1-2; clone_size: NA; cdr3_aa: CASSLDGQAVYGYTF; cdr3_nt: TGTGCCAGCAGCTTAGATGGGCAGGCAGTCTATGGCTACACCTTC
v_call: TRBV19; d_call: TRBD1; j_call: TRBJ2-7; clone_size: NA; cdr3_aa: CASSIGLGQGYEQYF; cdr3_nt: TGTGCCAGTAGTATAGGCCTGGGACAGGGATACGAGCAGTACTTC
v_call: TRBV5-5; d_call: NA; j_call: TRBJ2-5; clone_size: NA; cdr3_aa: CASSFLGGYQETQYF; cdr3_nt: TGTGCCAGCAGCTTTTTAGGGGGTTACCAAGAGACCCAGTACTTC
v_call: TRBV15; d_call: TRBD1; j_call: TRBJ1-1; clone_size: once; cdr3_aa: CATSSDRATEAFF; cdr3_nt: TGTGCCACCAGCAGTGACAGGGCTACTGAAGCTTTCTTT
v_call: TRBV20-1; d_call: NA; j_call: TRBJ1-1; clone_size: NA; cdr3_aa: CSGSNGEAFF; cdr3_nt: TGCAGTGGGAGCAACGGTGAAGCTTTCTTT
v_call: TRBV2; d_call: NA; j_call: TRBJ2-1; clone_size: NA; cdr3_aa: CASGTPSFYNEQFF; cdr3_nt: TGTGCCAGCGGTACCCCCAGTTTCTACAATGAGCAGTTCTTC
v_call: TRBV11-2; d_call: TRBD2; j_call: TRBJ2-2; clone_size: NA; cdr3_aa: CASRTGRESTGELFF; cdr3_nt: TGTGCCAGCAGAACGGGGCGGGAGTCCACCGGGGAGCTGTTTTTT
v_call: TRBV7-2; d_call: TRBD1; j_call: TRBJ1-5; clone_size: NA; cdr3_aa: CASSPGQASNQPQHF; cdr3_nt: TGTGCCAGCAGTCCAGGACAGGCCAGCAATCAGCCCCAGCATTTT